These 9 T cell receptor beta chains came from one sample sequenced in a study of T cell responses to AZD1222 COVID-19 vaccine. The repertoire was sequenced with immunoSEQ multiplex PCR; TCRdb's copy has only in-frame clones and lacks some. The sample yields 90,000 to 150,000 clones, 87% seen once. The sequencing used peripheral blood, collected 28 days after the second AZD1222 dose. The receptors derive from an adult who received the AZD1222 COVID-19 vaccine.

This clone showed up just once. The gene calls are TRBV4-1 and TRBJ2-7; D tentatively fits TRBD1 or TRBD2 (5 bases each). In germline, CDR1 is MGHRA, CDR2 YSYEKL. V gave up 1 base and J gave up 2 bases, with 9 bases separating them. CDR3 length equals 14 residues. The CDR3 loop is CASSQVGVAYEQYF. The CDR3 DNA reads TGCGCCAGCAGCCAAGTGGGGGTCGCCTACGAGCAGTACTTC.

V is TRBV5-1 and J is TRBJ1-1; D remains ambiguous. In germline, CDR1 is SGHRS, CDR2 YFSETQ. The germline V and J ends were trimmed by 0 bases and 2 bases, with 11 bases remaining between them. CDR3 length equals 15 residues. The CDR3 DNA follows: TGCGCCAGCAGCTTGGTCGTCAGACCAAACACTGAAGCTTTCTTT. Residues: CASSLVVRPNTEAFF.

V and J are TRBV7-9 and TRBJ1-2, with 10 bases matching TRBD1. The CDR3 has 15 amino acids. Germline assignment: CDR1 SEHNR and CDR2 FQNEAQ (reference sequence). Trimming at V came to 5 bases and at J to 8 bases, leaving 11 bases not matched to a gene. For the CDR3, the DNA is TGTGCCAGCAGCCAAGCAGGGGACAGGGGACGAGGCTACACCTTC. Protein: CASSQAGDRGRGYTF.

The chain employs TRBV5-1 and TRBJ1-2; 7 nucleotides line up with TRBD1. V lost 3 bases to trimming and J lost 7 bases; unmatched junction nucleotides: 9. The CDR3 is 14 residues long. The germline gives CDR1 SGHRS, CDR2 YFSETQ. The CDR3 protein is CASSSPEGASGYTF. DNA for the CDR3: TGCGCCAGCAGCTCTCCGGAGGGGGCGTCTGGCTACACCTTC.

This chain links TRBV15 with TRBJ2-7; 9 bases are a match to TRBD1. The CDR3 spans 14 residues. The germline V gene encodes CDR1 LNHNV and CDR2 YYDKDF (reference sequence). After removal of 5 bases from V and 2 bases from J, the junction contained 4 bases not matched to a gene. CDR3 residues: CATSSTGGTYEQYF. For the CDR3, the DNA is TGTGCCACCAGCTCGACAGGGGGAACCTACGAGCAGTACTTC. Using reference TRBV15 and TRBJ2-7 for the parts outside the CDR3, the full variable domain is DAMVIQNPRYQVTQFGKPVTLSCSQTLNHNVMYWYQQKSSQAPKLLFHYYDKDFNNEADTPDNFQSRRPNTSFCFLDIRSPGLGDTAMYLCATSSTGGTYEQYFGPGTRLTVT.

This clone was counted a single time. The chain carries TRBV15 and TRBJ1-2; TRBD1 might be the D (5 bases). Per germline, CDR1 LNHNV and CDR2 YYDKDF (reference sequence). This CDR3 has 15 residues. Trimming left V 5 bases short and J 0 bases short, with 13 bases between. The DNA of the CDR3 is TGTGCCACCAGCCCCCGACAGCCTGCTAACTATGGCTACACCTTC. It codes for CATSPRQPANYGYTF.

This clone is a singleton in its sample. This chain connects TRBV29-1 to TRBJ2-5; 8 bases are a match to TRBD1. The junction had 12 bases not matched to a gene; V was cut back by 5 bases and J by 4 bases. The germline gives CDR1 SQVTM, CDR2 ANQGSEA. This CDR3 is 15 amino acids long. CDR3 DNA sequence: TGCAGCGTTCCAGGGGGCGGATCAGGAGCAGAGACCCAGTACTTC. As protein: CSVPGGGSGAETQYF.

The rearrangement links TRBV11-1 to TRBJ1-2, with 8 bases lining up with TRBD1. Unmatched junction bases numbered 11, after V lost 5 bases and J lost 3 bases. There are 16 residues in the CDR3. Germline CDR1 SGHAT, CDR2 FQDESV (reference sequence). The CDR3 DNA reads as TGTGCCAGCAGCAACGAGTGGACAGGGTTCGACTATGGCTACACCTTC. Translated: CASSNEWTGFDYGYTF.

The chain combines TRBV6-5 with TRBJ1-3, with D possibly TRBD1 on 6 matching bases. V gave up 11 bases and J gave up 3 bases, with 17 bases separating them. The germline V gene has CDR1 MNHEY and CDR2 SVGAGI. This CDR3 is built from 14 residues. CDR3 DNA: TGTGCCGCAGGGGCCTCTCTCTTTGGAAACACCATATATTTT. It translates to CAAGASLFGNTIYF.